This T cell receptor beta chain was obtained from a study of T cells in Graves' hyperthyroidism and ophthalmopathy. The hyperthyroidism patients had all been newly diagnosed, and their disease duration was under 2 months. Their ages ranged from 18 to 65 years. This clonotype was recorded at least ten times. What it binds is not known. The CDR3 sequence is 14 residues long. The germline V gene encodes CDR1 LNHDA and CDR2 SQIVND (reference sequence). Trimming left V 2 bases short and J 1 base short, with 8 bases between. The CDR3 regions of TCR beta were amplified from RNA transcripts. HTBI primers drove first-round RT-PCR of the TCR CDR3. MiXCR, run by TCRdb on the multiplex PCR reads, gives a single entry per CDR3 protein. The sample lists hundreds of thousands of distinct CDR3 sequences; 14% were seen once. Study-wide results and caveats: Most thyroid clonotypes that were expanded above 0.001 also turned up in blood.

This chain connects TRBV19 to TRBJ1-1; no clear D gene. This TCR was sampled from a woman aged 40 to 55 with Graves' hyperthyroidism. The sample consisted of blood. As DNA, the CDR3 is TGTGCCAGTAGTATAAGTCGGCAGAACACTGAAGCTTTCTTT. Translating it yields CASSISRQNTEAFF.